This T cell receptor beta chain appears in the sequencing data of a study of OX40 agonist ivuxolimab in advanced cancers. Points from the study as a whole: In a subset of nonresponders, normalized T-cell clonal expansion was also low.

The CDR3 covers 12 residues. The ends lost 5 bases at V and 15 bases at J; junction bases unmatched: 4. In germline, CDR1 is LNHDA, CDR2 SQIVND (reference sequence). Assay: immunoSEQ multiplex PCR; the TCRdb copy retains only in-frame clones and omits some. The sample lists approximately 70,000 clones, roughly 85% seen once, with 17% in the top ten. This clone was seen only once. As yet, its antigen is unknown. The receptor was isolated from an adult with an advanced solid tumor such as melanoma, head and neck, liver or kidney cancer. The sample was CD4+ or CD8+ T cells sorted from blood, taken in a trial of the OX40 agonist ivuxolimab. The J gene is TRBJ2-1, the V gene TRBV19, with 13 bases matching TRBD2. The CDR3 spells CASSWTSGGLFF. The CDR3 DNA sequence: TGTGCCAGTAGTTGGACTAGCGGGGGTCTGTTCTTC.